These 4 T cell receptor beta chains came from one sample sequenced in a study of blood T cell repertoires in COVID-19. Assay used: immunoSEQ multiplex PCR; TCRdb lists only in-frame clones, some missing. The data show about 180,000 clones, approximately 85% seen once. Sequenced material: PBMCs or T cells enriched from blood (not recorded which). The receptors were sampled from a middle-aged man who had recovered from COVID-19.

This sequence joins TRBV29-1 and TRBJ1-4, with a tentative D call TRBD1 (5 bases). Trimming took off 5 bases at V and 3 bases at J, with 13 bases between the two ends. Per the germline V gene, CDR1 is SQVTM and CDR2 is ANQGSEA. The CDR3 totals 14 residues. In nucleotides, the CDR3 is TGCAGCGTTTTTTGGGGCAATTCTAATGAAAAACTGTTTTTT. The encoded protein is CSVFWGNSNEKLFF. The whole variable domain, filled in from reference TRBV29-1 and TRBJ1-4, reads SAVISQKPSRDICQRGTSLTIQCQVDSQVTMMFWYRQQPGQSLTLIATANQGSEATYESGFVIDKFPISRPNLTFSTLTVSNMSPEDSSIYLCSVFWGNSNEKLFFGSGTQLSVL.

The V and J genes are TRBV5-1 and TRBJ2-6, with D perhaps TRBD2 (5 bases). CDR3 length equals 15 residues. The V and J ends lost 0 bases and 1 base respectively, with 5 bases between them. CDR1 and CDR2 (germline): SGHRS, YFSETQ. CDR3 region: CASSLGGSGANVLTF. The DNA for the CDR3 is TGCGCCAGCAGCTTGGGCGGGTCTGGGGCCAACGTCCTGACTTTC.

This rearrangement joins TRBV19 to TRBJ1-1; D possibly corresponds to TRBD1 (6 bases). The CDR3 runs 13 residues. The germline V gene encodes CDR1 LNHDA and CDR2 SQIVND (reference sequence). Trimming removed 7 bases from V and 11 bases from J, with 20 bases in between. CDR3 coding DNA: TGTGCCAGTACCCCCGACAGGTTTTTTTCGGCTTTCTTT. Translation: CASTPDRFFSAFF.

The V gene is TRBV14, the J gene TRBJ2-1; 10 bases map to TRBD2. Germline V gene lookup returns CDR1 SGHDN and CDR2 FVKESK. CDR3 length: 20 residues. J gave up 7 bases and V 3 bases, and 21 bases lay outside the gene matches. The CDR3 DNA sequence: TGTGCCAGCAGCCAGGTTGGGGGACGCGTACTAGCGGGAAGTGGTAATGAGCAGTTCTTC. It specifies CASSQVGGRVLAGSGNEQFF. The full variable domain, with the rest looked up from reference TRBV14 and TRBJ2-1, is EAGVTQFPSHSVIEKGQTVTLRCDPISGHDNLYWYRRVMGKEIKFLLHFVKESKQDESGMPNNRFLAERTGGTYSTLKVQPAELEDSGVYFCASSQVGGRVLAGSGNEQFFGPGTRLTVL.